What follows are 27 T cell receptor beta chains derived from one specimen sequenced in a study of shared clonotypes between healthy human individuals. Assay: immunoSEQ multiplex PCR; the TCRdb copy retains only in-frame clones and omits some. The sample holds about 2.1 million clones, roughly 95% seen once. Selected positively for CCR7 and CD45RO-negative, naive CD8 cells excluded terminally differentiated effector memory CD45RA+ cells. Sequencing was performed on naive CD8+ T cells from PBMCs. These receptors were collected from a man younger than 35 in good health. Some clones in this sample may be carry-over from other donors' samples.

This chain connects TRBV6-6 to TRBJ2-2, with a weak D call TRBD2 (6 bases). V shed 5 bases and J shed 7 bases, with 11 bases lying between them. Germline CDR1 MNHNY, CDR2 SVGAGI (reference sequence). CDR3 length equals 13 residues. CDR3 amino acids: CASSPMTSGELFF. The DNA for the CDR3 is TGTGCCAGCAGTCCGATGACTAGCGGGGAGCTGTTTTTT.

The V call is TRBV7-8, the J call TRBJ1-5, with D tentatively TRBD1 (6 bases). Trimming stripped 4 bases from V and 5 bases from J, with 15 bases between. The CDR3 covers 15 residues. Germline V gene lookup returns CDR1 SGHVS and CDR2 FQNEAQ. CDR3 residues: CASSSRDTPDQPQHF. For the CDR3, the DNA is TGTGCCAGCAGCTCTCGGGACACGCCGGATCAGCCCCAGCATTTT. Based on the CDR3 plus reference TRBV7-8 and TRBJ1-5, the full variable domain is GAGVSQSPRYKVAKRGQDVALRCDPISGHVSLFWYQQALGQGPEFLTYFQNEAQLDKSGLPSDRFFAERPEGSVSTLKIQRTQQEDSAVYLCASSSRDTPDQPQHFGDGTRLSIL.

This clone was counted once. This chain connects TRBV14 to TRBJ2-1; 8 bases agree with TRBD2. The CDR3 covers 15 residues. CDR1 and CDR2 from the germline V gene are SGHDN and FVKESK. V lost 3 bases to trimming and J lost 4 bases; unmatched junction nucleotides: 5. CDR3 protein: CASSHLVAGYNEQFF. The CDR3 bases are TGTGCCAGCAGCCATTTAGTAGCGGGGTACAATGAGCAGTTCTTC.

This chain uses TRBV19 with TRBJ2-1; D gene uncertain. The CDR3 runs 13 residues. Germline CDR1 LNHDA, CDR2 SQIVND (reference sequence). Trimming stripped 6 bases from V and 8 bases from J, with 14 bases between. The CDR3: CASSPVFGDEQFF. CDR3 sequence (DNA): TGTGCCAGTAGCCCGGTATTCGGCGATGAGCAGTTCTTC.

V usage is TRBV2 and J usage is TRBJ2-3; 9 positions match TRBD2. The V gene's germline CDR1 is SNHLY and CDR2 FYNNEI. There are 15 residues in the CDR3. V lost 6 bases to trimming and J lost 4 bases; unmatched junction nucleotides: 8. In nucleotides, the CDR3 is TGTGCCAGCAGAGTTATAGCGGGAGAAGCAGATACGCAGTATTTT. This codes for CASRVIAGEADTQYF.

The gene calls are TRBV6-6 and TRBJ1-1; D remains unclear. Germline V gene lookup returns CDR1 MNHNY and CDR2 SVGAGI (reference sequence). Trimming cost V 6 bases and J 4 bases, with 15 bases left between them. This CDR3 is 14 amino acids long. The CDR3, as DNA: TGTGCCAGCAGCCTCGGGCCTTCCGGCACTGAAGCTTTCTTT. As protein: CASSLGPSGTEAFF.

This rearrangement joins TRBV27 to TRBJ1-5; no clear D gene. This CDR3 has 13 amino acids. Germline CDR1 reads MNHEY; CDR2 reads SMNVEV (reference sequence). Deletions cut 1 base from V and 6 bases from J, with 7 bases between. The CDR3 coding sequence is TGTGCCAGCAGTTTATTTTGGGGTCAGCCCCAGCATTTT. This translates into CASSLFWGQPQHF.

The chain is built from TRBV7-9 and TRBJ1-1, with D hard to call. Trimming removed 3 bases from V and 4 bases from J, with 12 bases in between. The CDR3 covers 14 residues. In germline, CDR1 is SEHNR, CDR2 FQNEAQ (reference sequence). As DNA, the CDR3 is TGTGCCAGCAGCTTTGGGTACAGCATCACTGAAGCTTTCTTT. Protein sequence: CASSFGYSITEAFF. The full variable domain, in which reference TRBV7-9 and TRBJ1-1 provide the parts outside the CDR3, is DTGVSQNPRHKITKRGQNVTFRCDPISEHNRLYWYRQTLGQGPEFLTYFQNEAQLEKSRLLSDRFSAERPKGSFSTLEIQRTEQGDSAMYLCASSFGYSITEAFFGQGTRLTVV.

The rearrangement uses TRBV19 and TRBJ2-1; TRBD2 might be the D (5 bases). Trimming took off 6 bases at V and 10 bases at J, with 19 bases between the two ends. This CDR3 has 14 amino acids. Germline loops: CDR1 LNHDA, CDR2 SQIVND (reference sequence). The chain's CDR3 is CASSHIRGENEQFF. The DNA for the CDR3 is TGTGCCAGTAGCCACATACGGGGAGAAAACGAGCAGTTCTTC. The variable domain in full, with the rest retrieved from reference TRBV19 and TRBJ2-1, is DGGITQSPKYLFRKEGQNVTLSCEQNLNHDAMYWYRQDPGQGLRLIYYSQIVNDFQKGDIAEGYSVSREKKESFPLTVTSAQKNPTAFYLCASSHIRGENEQFFGPGTRLTVL.

V is TRBV7-9 and J is TRBJ1-5, with 10 bases identical to TRBD1. The CDR3 has 14 residues. Trimming cost V 5 bases and J 6 bases; bases outside gene matches: 4. Germline assignment: CDR1 SEHNR and CDR2 FQNEAQ (reference sequence). The CDR3 spells CASSRQGARQPQHF. CDR3 sequence (DNA): TGTGCCAGCAGCCGACAGGGGGCGCGTCAGCCCCAGCATTTT.

This chain uses TRBV19 with TRBJ1-5; D is uncertain. V dropped 5 bases and J dropped 2 bases, with 13 bases sitting between them. The CDR3 has 15 amino acids. Germline V gives CDR1 LNHDA, CDR2 SQIVND (reference sequence). The CDR3 reads CASSLGFWGNQPQHF. The CDR3 nucleotides are TGTGCCAGTAGTTTAGGCTTTTGGGGCAATCAGCCCCAGCATTTT.

This clone was counted once. This chain connects TRBV2 to TRBJ2-1; tentative D call: TRBD1 (5 bases). This CDR3 spans 13 amino acids. Germline values: CDR1 SNHLY, CDR2 FYNNEI. The V end was cut by 7 bases, the J end by 5 bases, with 12 bases between. CDR3 in DNA: TGTGCCAGCATAAAGGGGTTGGACAATGAGCAGTTCTTC. This sequence encodes CASIKGLDNEQFF.

This clone was seen just once. This chain uses TRBV27 with TRBJ2-3; TRBD2 agrees at 10 bases. The CDR3 length is 16 residues. J was trimmed by 4 bases and V by 2 bases; bases with no gene match: 6. Germline V lookup: CDR1 MNHEY, CDR2 SMNVEV (reference sequence). The CDR3 here is CASSLIAGGSADTQYF. The CDR3 DNA is TGTGCCAGCAGTTTAATAGCGGGAGGAAGTGCAGATACGCAGTATTTT.

This chain joins TRBV27 and TRBJ1-1; D is undetermined. The germline V and J ends were trimmed by 2 bases and 4 bases, with 8 bases remaining between them. Germline V CDR1 and CDR2: MNHEY, SMNVEV (reference sequence). CDR3 length equals 13 residues. The CDR3 loop reads CASSLLGPTEAFF. The CDR3, as DNA: TGTGCCAGCAGTTTACTCGGGCCCACTGAAGCTTTCTTT.

The rearrangement uses TRBV29-1 and TRBJ2-1; TRBD2 agrees at 10 bases. CDR1 SQVTM and CDR2 ANQGSEA come from the germline V gene. V shed 6 bases and J 7 bases; nucleotides not matched to a gene: 12. The CDR3 consists of 15 residues. CDR3 DNA: TGCAGCGTGACGACCGGGACTAGCGCAGGTAATGAGCAGTTCTTC. It is translated as CSVTTGTSAGNEQFF.

The chain couples TRBV19 to TRBJ1-5, with a weak D call TRBD1 (5 bases). V gave up 8 bases and J gave up 4 bases, with 18 bases separating them. Germline V gives CDR1 LNHDA, CDR2 SQIVND (reference sequence). CDR3 size: 15 residues. The CDR3, as DNA: TGTGCCAGTGGGACCATGGGACTTTTGAATCAGCCCCAGCATTTT. Protein: CASGTMGLLNQPQHF.

J is TRBJ2-1 and V is TRBV5-4; perhaps TRBD1 as D (7 bases). Germline-derived CDR1 and CDR2 are SGHNT and YYREEE (reference sequence). The length of the CDR3 is 14 residues. V was trimmed by 4 bases and J by 3 bases, leaving 11 bases between them. Here the CDR3 reads CASSPRDSYNEQFF. The CDR3 DNA reads as TGTGCCAGCAGCCCGCGGGACAGCTACAATGAGCAGTTCTTC.

The V and J genes are TRBV11-1 and TRBJ1-1; TRBD1 agrees at 7 bases. The ends lost 5 bases at V and 0 bases at J; junction bases unmatched: 9. The CDR3 has 16 amino acids. Germline V gene lookup returns CDR1 SGHAT and CDR2 FQDESV (reference sequence). CDR3 residues: CASSRTAGTVNTEAFF. The CDR3 DNA reads as TGTGCCAGCAGCCGTACCGCCGGGACAGTGAACACTGAAGCTTTCTTT.

The V call is TRBV4-3, the J call TRBJ2-7; D may be TRBD1 or TRBD2 (6 bases each). Germline values: CDR1 LGHNA, CDR2 YSLEER. The V and J ends lost 4 bases and 7 bases respectively, with 17 bases between them. The CDR3 extends over 14 amino acids. In nucleotides, the CDR3 is TGCGCCAGCAGCCCCCTCATAGGGGGACTTGAGCAGTACTTC. Its translation: CASSPLIGGLEQYF.

The CDR3 DNA reads TGTGCCAGCAGTGCACTAGCGGGAGACTCCAATGAGCAGTTCTTC. It yields the protein CASSALAGDSNEQFF. This rearrangement joins TRBV6-1 to TRBJ2-1; 11 nucleotides agree with TRBD2. V trimming: 4 bases; J trimming: 6 bases; junction bases outside the gene matches: 5. Germline V gene sequence: CDR1 MNHNS, CDR2 SASEGT. The CDR3 contains 15 residues.

The chain recombines TRBV11-2 with TRBJ2-5, with 7 bases identical to TRBD1. This CDR3 has 14 residues. Looked up from germline, CDR1 is SGHAT and CDR2 is FQNNGV. After removal of 4 bases from V and 4 bases from J, the junction contained 6 bases not matched to a gene. The CDR3 protein is CASSSLTGTETQYF. CDR3 DNA sequence: TGTGCCAGCAGCTCGTTGACAGGGACAGAGACCCAGTACTTC.

This chain links TRBV7-2 with TRBJ2-7, with 11 nucleotides matching TRBD2. CDR1 and CDR2 (germline): SGHTA, FQGNSA. V shed 4 bases and J 3 bases; nucleotides not matched to a gene: 5. This CDR3 is built from 15 residues. This CDR3 is CASSWSGTSGYEQYF. DNA of the CDR3: TGTGCCAGCAGCTGGAGTGGGACTAGCGGCTACGAGCAGTACTTC.

The V call is TRBV12-5, the J call TRBJ2-3; 13 nucleotides agree with TRBD2. With V trimmed by 1 base and J by 2 bases, 18 bases remained unmatched. Germline assignment: CDR1 LGHNT and CDR2 FRNRAP. This CDR3 is built from 22 residues. In DNA form, the CDR3 reads TGTGCTAGTGGTTTGGATTTTCCGGGGACTAGCGGGACCAAGATCCCCACAGATACGCAGTATTTT. It yields the protein CASGLDFPGTSGTKIPTDTQYF.

This clone was recorded only once. The chain combines TRBV7-9 with TRBJ2-7; TRBD1 or TRBD2 may be the D gene (5 bases each). Germline loops: CDR1 SEHNR, CDR2 FQNEAQ (reference sequence). The ends were cut back, 10 bases at V and 3 bases at J, with 22 bases in the middle. This CDR3 contains 15 residues. The CDR3 nucleotides are TGTGCCACGCTGGTGGTGGGGGAAAGAAACTACGAGCAGTACTTC. It yields the protein CATLVVGERNYEQYF.

The chain recombines TRBV16 with TRBJ1-1; a weak D match, TRBD1 (5 bases). CDR1 is KGHSY and CDR2 is FQNENV in the germline V gene. This CDR3 spans 13 amino acids. V was clipped by 2 bases and J by 3 bases, with 7 bases between them. CDR3 amino acids: CASSQSRDTEAFF. CDR3 in DNA: TGTGCCAGCAGCCAAAGCAGGGACACTGAAGCTTTCTTT.

This clone was seen a single time. The V and J genes are TRBV14 and TRBJ2-7, with a tentative D call TRBD2 (5 bases). Germline V gene lookup returns CDR1 SGHDN and CDR2 FVKESK. Trimming shortened V by 0 bases and J by 0 bases, and 15 bases separated the two germline ends. This CDR3 contains 17 residues. The CDR3 region is CASSQETYEGDSYEQYF. The DNA for the CDR3 is TGTGCCAGCAGCCAAGAGACGTACGAGGGAGACTCCTACGAGCAGTACTTC.

This clone was recorded only once. V gene TRBV9 combines with J gene TRBJ2-5; 9 bases align to TRBD1. Germline CDR1 reads SGDLS; CDR2 reads YYNGEE. The CDR3 runs to 15 residues. J was trimmed by 5 bases and V by 2 bases; bases with no gene match: 7. CDR3 region: CASSVGQGGQETQYF. CDR3 bases: TGTGCCAGCAGCGTGGGACAGGGTGGGCAGGAGACCCAGTACTTC.